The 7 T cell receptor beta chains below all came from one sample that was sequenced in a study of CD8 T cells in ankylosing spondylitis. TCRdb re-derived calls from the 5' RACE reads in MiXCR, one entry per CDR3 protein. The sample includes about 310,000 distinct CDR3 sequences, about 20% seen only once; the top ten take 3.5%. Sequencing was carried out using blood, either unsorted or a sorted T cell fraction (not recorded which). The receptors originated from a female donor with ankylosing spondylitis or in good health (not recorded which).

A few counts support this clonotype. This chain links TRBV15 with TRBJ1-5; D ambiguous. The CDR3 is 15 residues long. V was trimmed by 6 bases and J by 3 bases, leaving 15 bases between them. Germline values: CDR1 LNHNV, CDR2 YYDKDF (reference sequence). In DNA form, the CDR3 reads TGTGCCACCAGTCAGACGGAGACTCTCAATCAGCCCCAGCATTTT. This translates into CATSQTETLNQPQHF. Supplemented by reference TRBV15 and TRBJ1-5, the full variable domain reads DAMVIQNPRYQVTQFGKPVTLSCSQTLNHNVMYWYQQKSSQAPKLLFHYYDKDFNNEADTPDNFQSRRPNTSFCFLDIRSPGLGDTAMYLCATSQTETLNQPQHFGDGTRLSIL.

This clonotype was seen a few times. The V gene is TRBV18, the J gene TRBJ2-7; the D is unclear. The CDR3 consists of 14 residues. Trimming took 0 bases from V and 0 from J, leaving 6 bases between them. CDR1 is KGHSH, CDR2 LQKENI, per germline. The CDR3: CASSPPMGSYEQYF. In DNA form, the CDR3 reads TGTGCCAGCTCACCACCGATGGGCTCCTACGAGCAGTACTTC.

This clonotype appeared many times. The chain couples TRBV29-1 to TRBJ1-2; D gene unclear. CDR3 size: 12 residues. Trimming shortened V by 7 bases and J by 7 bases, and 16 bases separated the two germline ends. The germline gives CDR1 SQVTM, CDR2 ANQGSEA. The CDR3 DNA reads TGCAGCGATGCGGAGTCAGGTTCTGGCTACACCTTC. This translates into CSDAESGSGYTF.

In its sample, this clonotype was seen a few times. CDR3 bases: TGTGCCAGCAGTTTTTCATCGAGCATGAAGGGGGAGCAGTACTTC. As protein: CASSFSSSMKGEQYF. J is TRBJ2-7 and V is TRBV6-5; maybe TRBD1 (5 bases). The CDR3 loop spans 15 amino acids. Germline CDR1 is MNHEY and CDR2 is SVGAGI. V was cut by 4 bases and J by 7 bases, with 20 bases left in between.

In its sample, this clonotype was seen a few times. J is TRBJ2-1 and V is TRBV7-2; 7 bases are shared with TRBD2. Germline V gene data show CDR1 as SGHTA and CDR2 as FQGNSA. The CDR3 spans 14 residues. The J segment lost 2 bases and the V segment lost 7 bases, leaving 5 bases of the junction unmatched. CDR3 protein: CASTGGPTYNEQFF. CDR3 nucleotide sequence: TGTGCCAGCACGGGGGGACCTACCTACAATGAGCAGTTCTTC.

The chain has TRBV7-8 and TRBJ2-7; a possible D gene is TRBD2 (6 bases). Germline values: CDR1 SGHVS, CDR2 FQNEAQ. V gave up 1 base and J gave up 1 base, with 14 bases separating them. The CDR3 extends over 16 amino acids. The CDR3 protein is CASSLVGGIRSYEQYF. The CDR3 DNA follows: TGTGCCAGCAGCTTAGTCGGCGGGATAAGGTCCTACGAGCAGTACTTC.

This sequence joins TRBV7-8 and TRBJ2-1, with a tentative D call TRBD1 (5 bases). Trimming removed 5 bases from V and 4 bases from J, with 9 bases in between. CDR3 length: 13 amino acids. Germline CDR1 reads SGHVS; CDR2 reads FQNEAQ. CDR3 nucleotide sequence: TGTGCCAGCAGCACTGACAGTTACAATGAGCAGTTCTTC. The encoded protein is CASSTDSYNEQFF. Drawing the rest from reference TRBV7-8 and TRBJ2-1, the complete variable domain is GAGVSQSPRYKVAKRGQDVALRCDPISGHVSLFWYQQALGQGPEFLTYFQNEAQLDKSGLPSDRFFAERPEGSVSTLKIQRTQQEDSAVYLCASSTDSYNEQFFGPGTRLTVL.